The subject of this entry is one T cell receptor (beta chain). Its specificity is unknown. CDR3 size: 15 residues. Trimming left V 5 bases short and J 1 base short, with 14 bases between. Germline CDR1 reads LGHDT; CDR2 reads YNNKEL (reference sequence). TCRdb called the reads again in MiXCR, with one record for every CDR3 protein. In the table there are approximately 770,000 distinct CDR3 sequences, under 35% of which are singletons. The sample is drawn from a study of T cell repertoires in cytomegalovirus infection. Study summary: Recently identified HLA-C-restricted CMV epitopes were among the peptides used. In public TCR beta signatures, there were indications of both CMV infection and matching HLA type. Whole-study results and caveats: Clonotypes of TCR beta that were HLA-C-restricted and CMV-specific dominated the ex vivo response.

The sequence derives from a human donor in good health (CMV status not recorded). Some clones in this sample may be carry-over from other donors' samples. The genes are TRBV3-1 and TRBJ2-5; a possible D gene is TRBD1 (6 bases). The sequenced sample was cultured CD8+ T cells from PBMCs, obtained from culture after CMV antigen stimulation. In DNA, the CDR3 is TGTGCCAGCAGCTATACAGGACAGTTCCAAGAGACCCAGTACTTC. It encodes CASSYTGQFQETQYF.